The clone carrying this T cell receptor (beta chain) has a handful of counts. What it recognizes is unknown. Germline V gene data show CDR1 as KGHSH and CDR2 as LQKENI. Germline trimming cut 6 bases from V and 2 bases from J; bases unmatched to any gene: 10. The CDR3 totals 15 residues. These data belong to a study of T cells in Graves' hyperthyroidism and ophthalmopathy. Researchers took RNA transcripts and amplified the TCR beta CDR3 regions from them. The TCR CDR3 first-round RT-PCR relied on the HTBI primer set. MiXCR was run by TCRdb on the multiplex PCR reads, yielding one entry per CDR3 protein. The top ten clones hold more than 30% of a sample with about 640,000 distinct CDR3 sequences, about a fifth of them seen once. Clinical Activity Scores of at least 3, NOSPECS grades of at least 4 and durations under 3 months characterized ophthalmopathy patients. Fresh 10 ml peripheral blood yielded PBMCs.

General observations from the study: Blood also showed most of the thyroid clonotypes that were expanded above 0.001. Ophthalmopathy, as predicted by the model, came a median approximately 5.9 months after the prediction.

Input material: blood. This rearrangement joins TRBV18 to TRBJ2-7; TRBD2 matches at 7 bases. This TCR derives from a man younger than 40 with Graves' ophthalmopathy. CDR3: CASSQEKSGTYEQYF. CDR3 DNA: TGTGCCAGCTCGCAGGAAAAGAGCGGGACCTACGAGCAGTACTTC.